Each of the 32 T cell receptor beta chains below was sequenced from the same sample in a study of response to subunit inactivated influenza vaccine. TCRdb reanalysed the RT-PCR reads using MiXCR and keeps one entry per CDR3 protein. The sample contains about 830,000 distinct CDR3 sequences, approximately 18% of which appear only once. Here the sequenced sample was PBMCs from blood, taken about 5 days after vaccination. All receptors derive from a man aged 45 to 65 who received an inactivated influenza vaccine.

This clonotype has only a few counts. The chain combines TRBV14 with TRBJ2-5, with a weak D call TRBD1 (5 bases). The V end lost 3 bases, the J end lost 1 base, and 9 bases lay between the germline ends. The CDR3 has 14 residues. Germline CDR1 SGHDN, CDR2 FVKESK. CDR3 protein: CASSQDTVQETQYF. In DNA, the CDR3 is TGTGCCAGCAGCCAGGACACCGTCCAAGAGACCCAGTACTTC.

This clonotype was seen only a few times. The CDR3 sequence: CSAPRRGTNTEAFF. The CDR3 bases are TGCAGTGCTCCCCGCAGGGGGACGAACACTGAAGCTTTCTTT. This chain uses TRBV20-1 with TRBJ1-1, with TRBD1 matching over 7 bases. Unmatched junction bases numbered 7, after V lost 5 bases and J lost 1 base. CDR1 and CDR2 (germline): DFQATT, SNEGSKA (reference sequence). This CDR3 region has 14 residues.

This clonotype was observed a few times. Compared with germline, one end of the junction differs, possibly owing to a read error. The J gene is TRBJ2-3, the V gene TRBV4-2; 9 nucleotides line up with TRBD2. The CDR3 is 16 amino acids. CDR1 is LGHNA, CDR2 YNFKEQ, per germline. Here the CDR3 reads CASSQLGGTSKDTQYF. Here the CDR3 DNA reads TGTGCCAGCAGCCAACTAGGGGGGACTAGCAAAGATACGCAGTATTTT.

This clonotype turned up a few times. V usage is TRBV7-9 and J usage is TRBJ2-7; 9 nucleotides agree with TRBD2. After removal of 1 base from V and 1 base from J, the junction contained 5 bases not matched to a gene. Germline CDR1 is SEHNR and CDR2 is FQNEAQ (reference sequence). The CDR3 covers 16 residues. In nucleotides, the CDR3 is TGTGCCAGCAGCTTAGAAGTTAGCGGGAGTTCCTACGAGCAGTACTTC. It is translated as CASSLEVSGSSYEQYF.

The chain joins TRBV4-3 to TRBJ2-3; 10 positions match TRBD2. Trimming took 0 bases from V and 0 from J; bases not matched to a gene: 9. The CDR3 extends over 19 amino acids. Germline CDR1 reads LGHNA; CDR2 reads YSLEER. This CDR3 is CASSQDLYRAGGSTDTQYF. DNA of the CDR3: TGCGCCAGCAGCCAAGACTTGTACCGAGCGGGAGGGAGCACAGATACGCAGTATTTT.

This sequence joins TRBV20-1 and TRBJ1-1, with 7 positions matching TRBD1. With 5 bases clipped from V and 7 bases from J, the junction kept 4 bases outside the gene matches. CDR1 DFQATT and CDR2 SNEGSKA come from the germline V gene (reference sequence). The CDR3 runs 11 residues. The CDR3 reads CSARQGDEAFF. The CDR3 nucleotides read TGCAGTGCTCGCCAGGGGGATGAAGCTTTCTTT.

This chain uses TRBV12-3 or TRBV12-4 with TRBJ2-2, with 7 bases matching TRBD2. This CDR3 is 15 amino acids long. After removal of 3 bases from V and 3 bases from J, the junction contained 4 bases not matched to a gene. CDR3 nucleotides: TGTGCCAGCAGTTTCGGACTAGTAGACACCGGGGAGCTGTTTTTT. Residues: CASSFGLVDTGELFF.

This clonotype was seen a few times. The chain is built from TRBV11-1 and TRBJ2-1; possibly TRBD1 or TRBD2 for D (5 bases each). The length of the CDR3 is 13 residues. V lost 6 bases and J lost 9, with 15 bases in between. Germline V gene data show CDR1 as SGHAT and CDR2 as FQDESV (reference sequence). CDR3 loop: CASSRDQKSEQFF. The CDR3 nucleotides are TGTGCCAGCAGTAGGGACCAAAAGAGTGAGCAGTTCTTC.

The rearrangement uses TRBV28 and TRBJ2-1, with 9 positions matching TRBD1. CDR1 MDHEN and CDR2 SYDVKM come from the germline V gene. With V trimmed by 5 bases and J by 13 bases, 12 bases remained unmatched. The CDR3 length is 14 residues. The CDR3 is CASSPSLLGQGQFF. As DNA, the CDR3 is TGTGCCAGCAGTCCCTCCTTATTGGGACAGGGACAGTTCTTC.

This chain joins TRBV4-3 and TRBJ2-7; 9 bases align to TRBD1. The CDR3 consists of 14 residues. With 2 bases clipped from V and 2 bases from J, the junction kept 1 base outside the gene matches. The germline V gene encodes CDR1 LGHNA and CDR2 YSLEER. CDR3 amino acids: CASSQTGGPYEQYF. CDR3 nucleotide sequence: TGCGCCAGCAGCCAAACAGGGGGCCCCTACGAGCAGTACTTC.

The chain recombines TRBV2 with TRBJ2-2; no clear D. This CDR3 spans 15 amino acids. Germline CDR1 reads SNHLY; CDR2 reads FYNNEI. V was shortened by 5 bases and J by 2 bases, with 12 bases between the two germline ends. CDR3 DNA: TGTGCCAGCAGTCCCGCAGGCACCAACACCGGGGAGCTGTTTTTT. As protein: CASSPAGTNTGELFF.

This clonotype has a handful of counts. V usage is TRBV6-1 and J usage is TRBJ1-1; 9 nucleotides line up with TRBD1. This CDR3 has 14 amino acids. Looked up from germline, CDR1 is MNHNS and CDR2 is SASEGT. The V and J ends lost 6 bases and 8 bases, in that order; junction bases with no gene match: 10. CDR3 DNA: TGTGCCAGCAGCAGACCGGGACAGGGCTACGAAGCTTTCTTT. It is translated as CASSRPGQGYEAFF.

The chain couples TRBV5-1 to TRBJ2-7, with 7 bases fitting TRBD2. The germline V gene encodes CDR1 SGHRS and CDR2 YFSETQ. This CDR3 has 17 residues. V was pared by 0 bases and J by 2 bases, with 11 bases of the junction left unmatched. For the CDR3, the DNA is TGCGCCAGCAGCTTGGAGCTGGTCGTAGCGGGCCCCTACGAGCAGTACTTC. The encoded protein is CASSLELVVAGPYEQYF.

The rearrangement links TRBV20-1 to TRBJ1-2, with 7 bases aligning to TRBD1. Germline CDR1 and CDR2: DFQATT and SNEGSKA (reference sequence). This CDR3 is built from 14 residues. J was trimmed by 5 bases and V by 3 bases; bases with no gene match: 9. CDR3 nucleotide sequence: TGCAGTGCTAGTCGGGACAGTGAAGCGTATGGCTACACCTTC. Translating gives CSASRDSEAYGYTF.

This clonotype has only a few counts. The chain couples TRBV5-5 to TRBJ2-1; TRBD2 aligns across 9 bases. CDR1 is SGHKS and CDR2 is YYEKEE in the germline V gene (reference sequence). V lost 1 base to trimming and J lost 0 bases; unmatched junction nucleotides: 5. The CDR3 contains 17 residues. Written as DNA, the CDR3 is TGTGCCAGCAGCTTGCTTGGTAGCGGGAGCTCCTACAATGAGCAGTTCTTC. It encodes CASSLLGSGSSYNEQFF.

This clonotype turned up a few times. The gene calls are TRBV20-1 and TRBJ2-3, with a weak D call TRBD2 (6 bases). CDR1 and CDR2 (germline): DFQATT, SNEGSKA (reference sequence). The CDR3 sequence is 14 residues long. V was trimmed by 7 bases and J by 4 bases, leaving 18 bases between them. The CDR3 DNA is TGCAGTGTTAGCCCGGGGGAGGTTTCAGATACGCAGTATTTT. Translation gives CSVSPGEVSDTQYF.

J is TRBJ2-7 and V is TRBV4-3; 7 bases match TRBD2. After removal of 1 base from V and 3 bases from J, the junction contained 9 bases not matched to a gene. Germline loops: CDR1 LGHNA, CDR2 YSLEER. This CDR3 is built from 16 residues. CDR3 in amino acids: CASSQAVSGTYYEQYF. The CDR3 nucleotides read TGCGCCAGCAGCCAAGCTGTCAGCGGGACCTACTACGAGCAGTACTTC.

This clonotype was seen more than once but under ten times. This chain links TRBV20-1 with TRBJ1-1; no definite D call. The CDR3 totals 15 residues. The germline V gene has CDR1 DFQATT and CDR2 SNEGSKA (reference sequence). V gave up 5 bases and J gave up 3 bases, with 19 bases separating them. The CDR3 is CSAPAPYGRHTEAFF. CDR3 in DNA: TGCAGTGCTCCAGCCCCGTATGGGAGGCACACTGAAGCTTTCTTT.

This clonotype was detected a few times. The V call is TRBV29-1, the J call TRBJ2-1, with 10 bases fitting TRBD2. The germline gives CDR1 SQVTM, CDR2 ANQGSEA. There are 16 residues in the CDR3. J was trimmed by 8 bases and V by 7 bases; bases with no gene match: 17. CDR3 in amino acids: CSAERLAGASRDEQFF. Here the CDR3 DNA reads TGCAGCGCCGAGCGGCTAGCGGGAGCCTCACGCGATGAGCAGTTCTTC.

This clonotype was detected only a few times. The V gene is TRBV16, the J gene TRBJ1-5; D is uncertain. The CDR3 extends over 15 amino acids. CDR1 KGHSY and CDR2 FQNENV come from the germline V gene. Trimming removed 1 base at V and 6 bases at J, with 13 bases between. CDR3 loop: CASSQWDGFSQPQHF. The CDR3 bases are TGTGCCAGCAGCCAATGGGATGGCTTTAGTCAGCCCCAGCATTTT.

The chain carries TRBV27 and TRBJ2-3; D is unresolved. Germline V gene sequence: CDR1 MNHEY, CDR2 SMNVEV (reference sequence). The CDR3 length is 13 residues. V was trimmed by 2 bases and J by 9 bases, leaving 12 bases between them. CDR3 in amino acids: CASSLDWASTQYF. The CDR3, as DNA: TGTGCCAGCAGTTTAGATTGGGCCAGCACGCAGTATTTT.

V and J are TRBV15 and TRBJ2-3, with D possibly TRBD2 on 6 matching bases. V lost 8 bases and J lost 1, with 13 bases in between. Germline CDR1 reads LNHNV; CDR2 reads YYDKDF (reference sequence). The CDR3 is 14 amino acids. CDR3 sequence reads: CATGLASRTDTQYF. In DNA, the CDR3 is TGTGCCACCGGGCTAGCGAGCCGCACAGATACGCAGTATTTT. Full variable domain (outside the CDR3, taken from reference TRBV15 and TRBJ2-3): DAMVIQNPRYQVTQFGKPVTLSCSQTLNHNVMYWYQQKSSQAPKLLFHYYDKDFNNEADTPDNFQSRRPNTSFCFLDIRSPGLGDTAMYLCATGLASRTDTQYFGPGTRLTVL.

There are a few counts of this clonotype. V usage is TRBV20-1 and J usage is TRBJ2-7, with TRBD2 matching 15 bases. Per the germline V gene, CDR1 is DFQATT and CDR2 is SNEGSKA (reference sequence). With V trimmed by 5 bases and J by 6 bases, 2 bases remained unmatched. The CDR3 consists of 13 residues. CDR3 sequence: CSAGTSGRSEQYF. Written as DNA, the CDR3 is TGCAGTGCTGGGACTAGCGGGAGGTCCGAGCAGTACTTC.

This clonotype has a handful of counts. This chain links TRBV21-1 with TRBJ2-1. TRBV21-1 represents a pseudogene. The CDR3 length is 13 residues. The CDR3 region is CASSKVEYNEQFF. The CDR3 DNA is TGTGCCAGCAGCAAAGTTGAGTACAATGAGCAGTTCTTC.

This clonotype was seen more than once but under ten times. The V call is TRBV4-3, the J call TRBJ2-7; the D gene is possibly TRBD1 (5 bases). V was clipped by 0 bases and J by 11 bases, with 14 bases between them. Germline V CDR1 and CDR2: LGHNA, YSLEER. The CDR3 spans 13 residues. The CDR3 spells CASSQDFRVPEYF. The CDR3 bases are TGCGCCAGCAGCCAAGACTTCAGGGTTCCCGAGTACTTC.

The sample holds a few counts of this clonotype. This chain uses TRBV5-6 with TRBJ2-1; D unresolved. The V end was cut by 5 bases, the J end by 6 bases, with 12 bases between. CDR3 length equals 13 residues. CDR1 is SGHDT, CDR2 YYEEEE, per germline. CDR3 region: CASRPDPSNEQFF. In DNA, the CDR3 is TGTGCCAGCAGACCGGACCCTAGCAATGAGCAGTTCTTC.

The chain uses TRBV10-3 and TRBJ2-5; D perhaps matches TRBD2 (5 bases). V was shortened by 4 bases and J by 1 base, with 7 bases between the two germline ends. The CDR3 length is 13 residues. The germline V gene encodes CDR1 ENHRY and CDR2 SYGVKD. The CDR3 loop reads CAISGGIQETQYF. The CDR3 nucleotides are TGTGCCATCAGTGGAGGGATCCAAGAGACCCAGTACTTC.

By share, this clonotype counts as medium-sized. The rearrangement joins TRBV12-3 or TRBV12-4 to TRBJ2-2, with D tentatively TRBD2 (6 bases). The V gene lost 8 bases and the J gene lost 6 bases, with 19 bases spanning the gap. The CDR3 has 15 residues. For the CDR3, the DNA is TGTGCCAGCTCATGGGGGGAATCGGCGGCCGGGGAGCTGTTTTTT. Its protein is CASSWGESAAGELFF.

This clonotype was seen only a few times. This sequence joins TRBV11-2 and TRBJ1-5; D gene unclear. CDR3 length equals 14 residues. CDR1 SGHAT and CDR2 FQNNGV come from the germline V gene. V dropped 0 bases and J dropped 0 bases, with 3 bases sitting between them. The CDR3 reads CASSLEVSNQPQHF. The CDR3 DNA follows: TGTGCCAGCAGCTTAGAGGTTAGCAATCAGCCCCAGCATTTT. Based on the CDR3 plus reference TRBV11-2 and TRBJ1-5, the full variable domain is EAGVAQSPRYKIIEKRQSVAFWCNPISGHATLYWYQQILGQGPKLLIQFQNNGVVDDSQLPKDRFSAERLKGVDSTLKIQPAKLEDSAVYLCASSLEVSNQPQHFGDGTRLSIL.

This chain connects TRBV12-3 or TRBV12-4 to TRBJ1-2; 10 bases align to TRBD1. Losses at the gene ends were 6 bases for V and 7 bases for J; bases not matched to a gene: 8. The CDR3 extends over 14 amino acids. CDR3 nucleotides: TGTGCCAGCAGACCACTCGGACAGGGGGTTGGCTACACCTTC. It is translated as CASRPLGQGVGYTF.

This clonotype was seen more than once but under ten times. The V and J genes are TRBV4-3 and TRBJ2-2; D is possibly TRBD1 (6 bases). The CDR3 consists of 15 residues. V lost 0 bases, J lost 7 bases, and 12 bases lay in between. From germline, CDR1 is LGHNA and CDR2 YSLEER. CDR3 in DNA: TGCGCCAGCAGCCAAGATACAGGGTTTGGCGGGGAGCTGTTTTTT. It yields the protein CASSQDTGFGGELFF.

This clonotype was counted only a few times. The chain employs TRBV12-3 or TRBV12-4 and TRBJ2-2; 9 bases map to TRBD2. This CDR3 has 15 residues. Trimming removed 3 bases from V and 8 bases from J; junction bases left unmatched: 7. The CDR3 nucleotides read TGTGCCAGCAGTTTCTGGCGGGGGGGCCCTGGGGAGCTGTTTTTT. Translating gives CASSFWRGGPGELFF.